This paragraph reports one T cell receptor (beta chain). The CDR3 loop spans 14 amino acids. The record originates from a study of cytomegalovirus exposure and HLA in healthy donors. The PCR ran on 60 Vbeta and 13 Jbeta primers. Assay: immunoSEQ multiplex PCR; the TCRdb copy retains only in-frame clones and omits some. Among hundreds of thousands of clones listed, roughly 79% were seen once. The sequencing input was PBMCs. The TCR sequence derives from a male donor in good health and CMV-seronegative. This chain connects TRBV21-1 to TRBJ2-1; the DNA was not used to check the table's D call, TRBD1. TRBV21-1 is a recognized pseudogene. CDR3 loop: CAMGGTGMGNEQFF. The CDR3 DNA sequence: TGTGCCATGGGAGGGACAGGGATGGGCAATGAGCAGTTCTTC.